This TCR beta chain was recovered during a study of T cells after yellow fever vaccination. Study at large: For low cell numbers, libraries were made with SMART-Seq v4 Ultra Low Input. Study outcomes and limitations: Detected again after the booster were most primary-vaccination clones, at 95% to 98% CD4 and more than 70% CD8. High-abundance clonotypes from the bulk population could contaminate FACS-sorted repertoires. Weaker in magnitude, the secondary response showed a faster peak on day 5 versus 15.

As regards this clonotype: Its antigen is still unknown.

V lost 1 base and J 3 bases, leaving 7 bases between the germline ends. The CDR3 loop spans 13 amino acids. CDR1 is SGDLS and CDR2 is YYNGEE in the germline V gene. TCRdb reprocessed the 5' RACE reads with MiXCR, giving one entry per CDR3 protein. The table has about 580,000 distinct CDR3 sequences, roughly a sixth seen once. The specimen was PBMCs, collected less than 6 days after the first yellow fever vaccination. V usage is TRBV9 and J usage is TRBJ1-2, with D perhaps TRBD1 (5 bases). This receptor was identified in a man aged 18-30 years who received the YFV17D yellow fever vaccine. The CDR3 DNA follows: TGTGCCAGCAGCGTATCAGGGCACTATGGCTACACCTTC. Translated, it gives CASSVSGHYGYTF.